This record concerns one TCR beta chain sequence. Antigen: not known. Assay execution proceeded at the deep level. The method was immunoSEQ multiplex PCR; TCRdb's version includes in-frame clones alone and lacks a portion of them. The sample has roughly 590,000 clones, about 95% seen once. Germline V CDR1 and CDR2: MNHEY, SMNVEV (reference sequence). Trimming at V came to 5 bases and at J to 5 bases, leaving 8 bases not matched to a gene. This CDR3 region has 15 residues. The data stem from a study of shared clonotypes between healthy human individuals. For the study at large: The plates for each donor numbered three CD4 naive, three CD4 memory, two CD8 naive and one CD8 memory. Study outcomes and limitations: Owing to a small donor count, the genetic and exposure-history diversity represented was limited. Shared clonotypes across all four donors exceeded non-shared ones in generation probability.

As defined, naive CD8 cells were CD45RO-negative and positively selected for CCR7, with terminally differentiated effector memory CD45RA+ cells excluded. Sequencing was carried out using naive CD8+ T cells sorted from blood. The source of this sequence is a woman in her thirties in good health. This chain connects TRBV27 to TRBJ1-5, with 8 bases matching TRBD1. The CDR3 loop reads CASSAQGDRYQPQHF. The CDR3 DNA sequence: TGTGCCAGCAGTGCACAGGGGGATAGATATCAGCCCCAGCATTTT.